The rows below give T cell receptor beta chains drawn from one sample of a study of CD8 T cells in Susac syndrome. MiXCR, run by TCRdb on the immunoSEQ multiplex PCR reads, gives a single entry per CDR3 protein. The sample lists some 260,000 distinct CDR3 sequences, 93% seen once, with approximately 0.072% in the top ten. The material sequenced was CD4+ T cells from PBMCs. The receptors originated from a human donor with multiple sclerosis. Both conserved end residues are part of each CDR3. D genes are given only for firm matches. Not all rows give a size; the values are once, few, many and, for expanded clones, a class.

abundance | d_gene | j_gene | v_gene | CDR3aa | CDR3nt
- | - | TRBJ2-5 | TRBV5-1 | CASSLGGGTAGETQYF | TGCGCCAGCAGCTTGGGAGGCGGGACGGCCGGGGAGACCCAGTACTTC
- | - | TRBJ2-7 | TRBV12-5 | CASGSRSGRASSYEQYF | TGTGCTAGTGGTAGCAGGTCCGGAAGGGCCTCCTCCTACGAGCAGTACTTC
few | - | TRBJ2-2 | TRBV7-3 | CASSFPNTGELFF | TGTGCCAGCAGTTTTCCGAACACCGGGGAGCTGTTTTTT
- | - | TRBJ2-6 | TRBV18 | CASSPPGASGANVLTF | TGTGCCAGCTCACCACCGGGGGCCTCTGGGGCCAACGTCCTGACTTTC
- | TRBD1 | TRBJ2-5 | TRBV12-3/TRBV12-4 | CASSTTGFGETQYF | TGTGCCAGCAGTACGACAGGGTTTGGAGAGACCCAGTACTTC
- | TRBD2 | TRBJ2-5 | TRBV12-3/TRBV12-4 | CASSLGTSGRWETQYF | TGTGCCAGCAGTTTAGGGACTAGCGGGCGGTGGGAGACCCAGTACTTC
- | - | TRBJ1-2 | TRBV5-6 | CASSSGHQGGYTF | TGTGCCAGCAGTTCCGGTCATCAGGGAGGCTACACCTTC
- | - | TRBJ2-1 | TRBV21-1 | CATTPYLSYNEQFF | TGTGCCACCACCCCTTACCTTTCCTACAATGAGCAGTTCTTC
- | TRBD2 | TRBJ2-4 | TRBV5-1 | CASSLIGTSGGNIQYF | TGCGCCAGCAGCTTGATTGGGACTAGCGGGGGGAACATTCAGTACTTC
- | - | TRBJ1-2 | TRBV29-1 | CSVDAGDYGYTF | TGCAGCGTTGACGCAGGGGATTATGGCTACACCTTC
- | TRBD2 | TRBJ2-1 | TRBV18 | CASSPPGLAGGGNAYNEQFF | TGTGCCAGCTCACCCCCGGGACTAGCGGGAGGCGGAAACGCCTACAATGAGCAGTTCTTC